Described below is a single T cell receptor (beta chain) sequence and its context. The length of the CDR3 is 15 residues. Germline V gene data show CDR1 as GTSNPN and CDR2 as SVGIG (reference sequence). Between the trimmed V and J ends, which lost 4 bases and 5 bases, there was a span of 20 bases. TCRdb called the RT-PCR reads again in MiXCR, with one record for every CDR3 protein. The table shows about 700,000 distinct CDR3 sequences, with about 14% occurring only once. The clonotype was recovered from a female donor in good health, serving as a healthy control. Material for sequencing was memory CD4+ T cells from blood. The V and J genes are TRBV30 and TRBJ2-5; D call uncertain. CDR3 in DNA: TGTGCCTGGACCCTCCGGATGGGCGTGTGGGAGACCCAGTACTTC. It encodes CAWTLRMGVWETQYF.